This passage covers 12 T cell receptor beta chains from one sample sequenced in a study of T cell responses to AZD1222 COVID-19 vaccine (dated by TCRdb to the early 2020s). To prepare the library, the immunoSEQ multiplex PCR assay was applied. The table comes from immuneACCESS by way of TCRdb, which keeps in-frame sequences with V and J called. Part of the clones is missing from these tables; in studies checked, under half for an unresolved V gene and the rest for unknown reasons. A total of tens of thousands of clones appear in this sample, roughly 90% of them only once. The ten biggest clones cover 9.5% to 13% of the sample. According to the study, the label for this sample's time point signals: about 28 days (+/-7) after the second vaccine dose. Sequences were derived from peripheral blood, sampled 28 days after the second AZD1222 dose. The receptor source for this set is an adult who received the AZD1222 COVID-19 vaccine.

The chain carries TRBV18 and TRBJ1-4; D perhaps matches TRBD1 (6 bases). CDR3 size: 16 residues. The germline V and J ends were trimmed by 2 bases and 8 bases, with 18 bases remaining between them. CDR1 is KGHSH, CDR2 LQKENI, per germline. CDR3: CASSPKENRAGEKLFF. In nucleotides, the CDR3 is TGTGCCAGCTCACCAAAAGAAAACAGGGCCGGAGAAAAACTGTTTTTT.

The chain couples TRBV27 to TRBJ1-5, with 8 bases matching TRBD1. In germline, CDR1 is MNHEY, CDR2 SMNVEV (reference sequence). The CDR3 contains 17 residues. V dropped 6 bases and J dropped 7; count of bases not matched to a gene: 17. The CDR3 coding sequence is TGTGCCAGCAGCCCTATTGATAACCGGGACAGGAGACAGCCCCAGCATTTT. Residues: CASSPIDNRDRRQPQHF.

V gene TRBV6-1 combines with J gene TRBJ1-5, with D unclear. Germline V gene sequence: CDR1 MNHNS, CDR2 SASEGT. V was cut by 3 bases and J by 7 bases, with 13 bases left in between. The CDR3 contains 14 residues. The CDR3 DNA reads TGTGCCAGCAGTGAGCGGGGAGATGGCCAGCCCCAGCATTTT. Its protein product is CASSERGDGQPQHF.

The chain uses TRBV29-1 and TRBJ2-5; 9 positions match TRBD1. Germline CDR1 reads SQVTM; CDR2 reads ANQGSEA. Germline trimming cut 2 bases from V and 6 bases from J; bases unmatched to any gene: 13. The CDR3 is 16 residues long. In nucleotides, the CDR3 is TGCAGCGTTGAACAAGGACAGGGGCCCGGGTGGCAGACCCAGTACTTC. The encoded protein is CSVEQGQGPGWQTQYF.

CDR3 residues: CASSLYRHPIETQYF. CDR3 nucleotide sequence: TGTGCCAGCAGCTTATATCGACACCCGATAGAGACCCAGTACTTC. V usage is TRBV11-2 and J usage is TRBJ2-5; the D is unclear. CDR1 is SGHAT and CDR2 is FQNNGV in the germline V gene. V lost 2 bases and J 4 bases, leaving 14 bases between the germline ends. This CDR3 is 15 amino acids long.

The CDR3 DNA follows: TGTGCCAGCAGCTCCGGGACTAGCGGATTGGTCGGAGAGACCCAGTACTTC. It codes for CASSSGTSGLVGETQYF. The V gene is TRBV7-3, the J gene TRBJ2-5; TRBD2 matches 11 bases. Germline-derived CDR1 and CDR2 are SGHTA and FQGTGA. This CDR3 region has 17 residues. After removal of 4 bases from V and 4 bases from J, the junction contained 11 bases not matched to a gene.

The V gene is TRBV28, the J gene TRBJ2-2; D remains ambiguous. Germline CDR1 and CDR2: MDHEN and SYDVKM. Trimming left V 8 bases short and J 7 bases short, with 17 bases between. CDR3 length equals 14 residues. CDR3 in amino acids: CASGSEMNVGELFF. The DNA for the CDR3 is TGTGCCAGCGGATCGGAAATGAATGTCGGGGAGCTGTTTTTT.

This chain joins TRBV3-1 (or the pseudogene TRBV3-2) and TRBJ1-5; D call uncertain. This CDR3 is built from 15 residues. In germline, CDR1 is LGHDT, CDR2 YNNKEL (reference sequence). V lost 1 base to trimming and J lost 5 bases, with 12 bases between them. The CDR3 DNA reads TGTGCCAGCAGCCAAGTCAGAGGAAGGGATCAGCCCCAGCATTTT. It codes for CASSQVRGRDQPQHF.

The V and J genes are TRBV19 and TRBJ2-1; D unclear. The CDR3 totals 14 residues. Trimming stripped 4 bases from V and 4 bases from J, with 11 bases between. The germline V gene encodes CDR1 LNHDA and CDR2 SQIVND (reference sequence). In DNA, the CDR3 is TGTGCCAGTAGTAGGTCTAACCTGTACAATGAGCAGTTCTTC. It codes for CASSRSNLYNEQFF.

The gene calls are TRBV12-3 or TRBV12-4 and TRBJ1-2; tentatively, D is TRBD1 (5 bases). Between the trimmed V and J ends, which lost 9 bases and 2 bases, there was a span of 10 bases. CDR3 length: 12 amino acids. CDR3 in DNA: TGTGCCAGTCTGGGACGGAACTATGGCTACACCTTC. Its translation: CASLGRNYGYTF.

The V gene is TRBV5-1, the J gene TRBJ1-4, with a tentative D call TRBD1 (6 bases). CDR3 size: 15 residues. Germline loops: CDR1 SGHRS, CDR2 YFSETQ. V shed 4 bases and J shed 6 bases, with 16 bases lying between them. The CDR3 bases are TGCGCCAGCAGCCCGGGGGGGGGCCCCGATGAAAAACTGTTTTTT. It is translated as CASSPGGGPDEKLFF.

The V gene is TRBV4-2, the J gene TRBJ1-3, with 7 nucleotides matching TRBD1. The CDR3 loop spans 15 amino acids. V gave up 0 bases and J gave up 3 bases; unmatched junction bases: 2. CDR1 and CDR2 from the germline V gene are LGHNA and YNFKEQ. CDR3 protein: CASSQDDRDGNTIYF. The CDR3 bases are TGTGCCAGCAGCCAAGACGACAGGGATGGAAACACCATATATTTT.